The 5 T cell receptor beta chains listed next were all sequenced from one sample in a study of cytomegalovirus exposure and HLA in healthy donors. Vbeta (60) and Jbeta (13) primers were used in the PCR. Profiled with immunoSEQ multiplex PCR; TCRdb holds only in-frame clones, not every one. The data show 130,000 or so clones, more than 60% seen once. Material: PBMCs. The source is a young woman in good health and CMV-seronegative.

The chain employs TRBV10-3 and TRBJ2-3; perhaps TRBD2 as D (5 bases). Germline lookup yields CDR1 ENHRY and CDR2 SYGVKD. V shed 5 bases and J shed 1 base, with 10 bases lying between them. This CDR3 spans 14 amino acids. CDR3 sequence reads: CAISLLGGTDTQYF. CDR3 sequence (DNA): TGTGCCATCAGTCTGCTCGGGGGCACAGATACGCAGTATTTT.

Here the CDR3 reads CASSGGTAANTEAFF. As DNA, the CDR3 is TGTGCCAGCAGTGGAGGGACAGCCGCGAACACTGAAGCTTTCTTT. The chain joins TRBV6-1 to TRBJ1-1; the match to TRBD1 covers 7 bases. Germline V gene sequence: CDR1 MNHNS, CDR2 SASEGT. This CDR3 has 15 residues. V shed 4 bases and J 1 base; nucleotides not matched to a gene: 6.

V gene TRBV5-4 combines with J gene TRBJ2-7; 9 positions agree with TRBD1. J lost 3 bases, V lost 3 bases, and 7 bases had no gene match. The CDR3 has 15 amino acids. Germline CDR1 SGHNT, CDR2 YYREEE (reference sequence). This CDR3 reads CASSSGGTGLYEQYF. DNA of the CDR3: TGTGCCAGCAGCTCCGGCGGGACAGGGCTCTACGAGCAGTACTTC.

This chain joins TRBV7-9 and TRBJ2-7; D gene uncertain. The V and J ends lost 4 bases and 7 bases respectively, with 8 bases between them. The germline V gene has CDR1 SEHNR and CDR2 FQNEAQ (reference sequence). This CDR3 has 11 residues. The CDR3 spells CASSSAAEQYF. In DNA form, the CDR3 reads TGTGCCAGCAGCTCCGCGGCGGAGCAGTACTTC.

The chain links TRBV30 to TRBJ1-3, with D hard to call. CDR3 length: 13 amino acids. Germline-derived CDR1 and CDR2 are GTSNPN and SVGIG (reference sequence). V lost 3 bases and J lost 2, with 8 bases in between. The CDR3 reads CAWRSPPGNTIYF. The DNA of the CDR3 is TGTGCCTGGAGGTCTCCCCCTGGAAACACCATATATTTT.